Below are 19 T cell receptor beta chains sequenced from a single sample in a study of blood T cell repertoires in COVID-19. Clones were sequenced by immunoSEQ multiplex PCR, and TCRdb holds only the in-frame ones, with some missing. The repertoire includes roughly 35,000 clones, 80% of them detected once, and roughly 29% sits in the top ten. Input material: peripheral blood. The receptors shown here come from a man older than 75 with acute or convalescent COVID-19.

The chain employs TRBV2 and TRBJ1-5; TRBD1 might be the D (6 bases). The CDR3 loop spans 15 amino acids. CDR1 and CDR2 (germline): SNHLY, FYNNEI. Between the trimmed V and J ends, which lost 5 bases and 1 base, there was a span of 12 bases. CDR3 amino acids: CASSLSQGSNQPQHF. The CDR3 DNA sequence: TGTGCCAGCAGTCTGTCCCAGGGGAGCAATCAGCCCCAGCATTTT. Full variable domain (rest looked up from reference TRBV2 and TRBJ1-5): EPEVTQTPSHQVTQMGQEVILRCVPISNHLYFYWYRQILGQKVEFLVSFYNNEISEKSEIFDDQFSVERPDGSNFTLKIRSTKLEDSAMYFCASSLSQGSNQPQHFGDGTRLSIL.

This clone was recorded a few times. The chain links TRBV4-1 to TRBJ2-3, with 8 bases lining up with TRBD1. Germline-derived CDR1 and CDR2 are MGHRA and YSYEKL. The CDR3 is made up of 15 amino acids. J was trimmed by 1 base and V by 6 bases; bases with no gene match: 6. In DNA form, the CDR3 reads TGCGCCAGCAGACGAGGACAGGGTGGCACAGATACGCAGTATTTT. It translates to CASRRGQGGTDTQYF.

This clone is judged medium-sized. An end of the junction does not agree with germline; a read error may underlie this. This chain links TRBV19 with TRBJ2-1, with 7 bases aligning to TRBD2. Per the germline V gene, CDR1 is LNHDA and CDR2 is SQIVND (reference sequence). The CDR3 contains 13 residues. The CDR3, as DNA: TGCTCTAGCGGCACCAGCTCCTACAATGAGCAGTTCTTC. This sequence encodes CSSGTSSYNEQFF.

This clone was observed once. J is TRBJ2-2 and V is TRBV4-3, with a possible D match to TRBD1 (6 bases). CDR1 is LGHNA, CDR2 YSLEER, per germline. With 6 bases removed from V and 5 bases from J, the gap between germline ends came to 13 bases. This CDR3 is 14 amino acids long. Here the CDR3 DNA reads TGCGCCAGCAGAGCAGGGGCCCTTACCGGGGAGCTGTTTTTT. Its protein is CASRAGALTGELFF.

The V and J genes are TRBV29-1 and TRBJ2-5; 7 bases line up with TRBD1. The germline CDR1 and CDR2 sequences are SQVTM and ANQGSEA. V was clipped by 4 bases and J by 5 bases; unmatched bases: 10. This CDR3 spans 14 amino acids. In DNA, the CDR3 is TGCAGCGTTGTGATGTCAGGGGGACCGGAGACCCAGTACTTC. Translating it yields CSVVMSGGPETQYF.

This clone appeared a single time. The J gene is TRBJ2-1, the V gene TRBV7-8, with D possibly being TRBD2 (5 bases). The germline V gene has CDR1 SGHVS and CDR2 FQNEAQ. V was shortened by 4 bases and J by 0 bases, with 7 bases between the two germline ends. This CDR3 is built from 14 residues. This chain's CDR3 is CASSSGSSYNEQFF. The CDR3 nucleotides read TGTGCCAGCAGCTCGGGGAGCTCCTACAATGAGCAGTTCTTC.

This CDR3 reads CASSLASGGEGNIQYF. In DNA, the CDR3 is TGTGCCAGCAGCTTAGCGAGCGGGGGGGAAGGGAACATTCAGTACTTC. J is TRBJ2-4 and V is TRBV7-2; 10 nucleotides align to TRBD2. V gave up 0 bases and J gave up 7 bases; unmatched junction bases: 6. CDR1 and CDR2 (germline): SGHTA, FQGNSA. The CDR3 has 16 residues. The full variable domain, with the rest looked up from reference TRBV7-2 and TRBJ2-4, is GAGVSQSPSNKVTEKGKDVELRCDPISGHTALYWYRQSLGQGLEFLIYFQGNSAPDKSGLPSDRFSAERTGGSVSTLTIQRTQQEDSAVYLCASSLASGGEGNIQYFGAGTRLSVL.

This clone was observed once. The genes are TRBV5-5 and TRBJ2-3, with D unclear. Germline lookup yields CDR1 SGHKS and CDR2 YYEKEE (reference sequence). The CDR3 spans 12 residues. The V end lost 4 bases, the J end lost 2 bases, and 5 bases lay between the germline ends. CDR3: CASSPTTDTQYF. CDR3 DNA: TGTGCCAGCAGCCCTACCACAGATACGCAGTATTTT.

This clone was observed a handful of times. This chain links TRBV11-1 with TRBJ2-5, with 8 bases matching TRBD1. After removal of 2 bases from V and 4 bases from J, the junction contained 9 bases not matched to a gene. CDR3 size: 16 residues. Germline-derived CDR1 and CDR2 are SGHAT and FQDESV (reference sequence). CDR3 DNA sequence: TGTGCCAGCAGCTTAACCGGACAGGGCCGAAGAGAGACCCAGTACTTC. Its translation is CASSLTGQGRRETQYF.

This clone was seen a single time. The genes are TRBV18 and TRBJ2-7; D gene uncertain. Germline V lookup: CDR1 KGHSH, CDR2 LQKENI. Trimming pared 6 bases from V and 4 bases from J, leaving 10 bases between. The CDR3 runs 12 residues. CDR3 amino acids: CASSTRGYEQYF. In DNA, the CDR3 is TGTGCCAGCTCGACCAGAGGATACGAGCAGTACTTC.

V usage is TRBV2 and J usage is TRBJ2-7; no firm D call. The germline CDR1 and CDR2 sequences are SNHLY and FYNNEI. The CDR3 length is 10 residues. V lost 8 bases, J lost 7 bases, and 9 bases lay in between. The CDR3 bases are TGTGCCAGCGCGTTGGTTGAGCAGTACTTC. Its protein is CASALVEQYF.

This clone was picked up one time. The rearrangement joins TRBV28 to TRBJ1-1; 10 nucleotides line up with TRBD1. Germline values: CDR1 MDHEN, CDR2 SYDVKM. The V segment lost 3 bases and the J segment 4 bases; nucleotides outside the gene matches: 8. CDR3 length: 16 residues. CDR3 in amino acids: CASSFTYRQGATEAFF. The CDR3 nucleotides read TGTGCCAGCAGTTTTACGTACCGACAGGGGGCCACTGAAGCTTTCTTT.

This chain joins TRBV28 and TRBJ2-1; 11 bases agree with TRBD2. V lost 1 base to trimming and J lost 6 bases; unmatched junction nucleotides: 5. The V gene's germline CDR1 is MDHEN and CDR2 SYDVKM. The CDR3 is 16 residues long. Here the CDR3 reads CASSLSPLAGANEQFF. CDR3 in DNA: TGTGCCAGCAGTTTATCGCCACTAGCGGGGGCCAATGAGCAGTTCTTC.

This clone was counted a few times. The rearrangement uses TRBV28 and TRBJ2-4, with 8 positions matching TRBD1. After removal of 4 bases from V and 6 bases from J, the junction contained 8 bases not matched to a gene. The CDR3 has 15 amino acids. Germline CDR1 is MDHEN and CDR2 is SYDVKM. The CDR3, as DNA: TGTGCCAGCAGTTGGGCAGGGGGCGCTGGAAACATTCAGTACTTC. This encodes CASSWAGGAGNIQYF.

This clone showed up just once. J is TRBJ1-5 and V is TRBV30, with D possibly TRBD1 on 6 matching bases. The V gene lost 1 base and the J gene lost 4 bases, with 11 bases spanning the gap. This CDR3 is 14 amino acids long. Looked up from germline, CDR1 is GTSNPN and CDR2 is SVGIG (reference sequence). CDR3 coding DNA: TGTGCCTGGAGTGCCCACAGGGAAAATCAGCCCCAGCATTTT. It encodes CAWSAHRENQPQHF.

This chain connects TRBV7-3 to TRBJ2-7; perhaps TRBD1 as D (6 bases). With 2 bases removed from V and 3 bases from J, the gap between germline ends came to 8 bases. Germline CDR1 SGHTA, CDR2 FQGTGA. The CDR3 contains 13 residues. The DNA for the CDR3 is TGTGCCAGCAGCTTACAGGGGAACTACGAGCAGTACTTC. Its protein is CASSLQGNYEQYF.

The chain joins TRBV11-2 to TRBJ2-2, with D uncertain. Germline V lookup: CDR1 SGHAT, CDR2 FQNNGV. CDR3 length: 14 residues. The ends were cut back, 4 bases at V and 4 bases at J, with 10 bases in the middle. CDR3 protein: CASSSQVGTGELFF. DNA of the CDR3: TGTGCCAGCAGCTCCCAAGTCGGCACCGGGGAGCTGTTTTTT.

The V and J genes are TRBV11-2 and TRBJ2-1; no reliable D call. The ends were cut back, 0 bases at V and 8 bases at J, with 8 bases in the middle. The CDR3 contains 13 residues. Germline V gives CDR1 SGHAT, CDR2 FQNNGV. The CDR3 loop is CASSLEIEDEQFF. As DNA, the CDR3 is TGTGCCAGCAGCTTAGAGATCGAGGATGAGCAGTTCTTC.

This clone was detected a few times. This rearrangement joins TRBV10-1 to TRBJ2-7; TRBD1 aligns across 7 bases. V gave up 10 bases and J gave up 7 bases; unmatched junction bases: 22. The CDR3 is 16 residues long. CDR1 is WNHNN and CDR2 is SYGVQD in the germline V gene (reference sequence). CDR3 residues: CANPGGVKGSFYEQYF. The CDR3 DNA sequence: TGCGCCAACCCAGGGGGAGTTAAAGGGTCTTTTTATGAGCAGTACTTC.